Listed below are T cell receptor beta chains from one sample, sequenced in a study of shared clonotypes between healthy human individuals. Repertoires were generated with immunoSEQ multiplex PCR, while TCRdb's copy carries only in-frame clones and drops some. In the table there are about 1 million clones, about three quarters of which are singletons. The specimen sequenced was memory CD4+ T cells sorted from blood. The source is a man aged 18 to 29 in good health. The CDR3 runs from the conserved cysteine through the conserved F or W.

j_call v_call cdr3_length cdr3_aa
TRBJ1-5 TRBV19 15 CASSRQPGGNQPQHF
TRBJ1-2 TRBV7-2 10 CASSSYGYTF
TRBJ1-6 TRBV12-2 15 CASRFTTVWDSPLHF
TRBJ2-1 TRBV19 14 CASSIGTVGREQFF
TRBJ2-1 TRBV11-2 16 CASSFSASGGVGEQFF
TRBJ2-7 TRBV10-3 15 CAISESGVQGFEQYF
TRBJ1-4 TRBV18 17 CASSPYMSPTTNEKLFF
TRBJ2-5 TRBV4-1 15 CASSQGWGDQETQYF
TRBJ2-3 TRBV4-1 11 CASSQGDTQYF
TRBJ1-4 TRBV6-6 14 CASRETGGSEKLFF
TRBJ2-7 TRBV2 12 CASSGTGSEQYF
TRBJ1-5 TRBV5-6 14 CASSYGQGYQPQHF
TRBJ1-2 TRBV4-1 13 CASSQPGNYGYTF
TRBJ2-3 TRBV30 15 CAWAWGGVSTDTQYF
TRBJ1-2 TRBV6-5 15 CASSHRPGQGYGYTF
TRBJ2-1 TRBV5-1 14 CASSLELVASEQFF
TRBJ2-3 TRBV2 19 CASSLSLGLVRSRTDTQYF
TRBJ2-7 TRBV2 14 CASSGGGKSYEQYF
TRBJ2-1 TRBV5-1 14 CASSFTAGADEQFF
TRBJ1-2 TRBV7-2 13 CASSRTVTYGYTF
TRBJ1-5 TRBV13 14 CASSLGHTNQPQHF
TRBJ2-7 TRBV5-1 16 CASSLGVTSGNSEQYF
TRBJ2-1 TRBV7-9 16 CASSLATWSSYNEQFF
TRBJ2-5 TRBV10-3 14 CAISESQGGETQYF
TRBJ2-3 TRBV10-3 12 CAISEIADTQYF
TRBJ2-5 TRBV2 13 CASVRDYQETQYF
TRBJ2-7 TRBV18 14 CASSPGGFHYEQYF
TRBJ2-7 TRBV14 14 CASSRGLNSYEQYF
TRBJ2-3 TRBV5-1 14 CASSWDRGRDTQYF
TRBJ2-5 TRBV5-8 16 CASSLGADRAQETQYF
TRBJ1-6 TRBV18 13 CASSMYGTSPLHF
TRBJ2-7 TRBV18 18 CASSPGTSGTGGPYEQYF
TRBJ1-5 TRBV19 16 CASSIPQGRSNQPQHF
TRBJ2-1 TRBV5-1 14 CASSLVAAYNEQFF
TRBJ2-5 TRBV6-1 14 CASSEVTGKETQYF
TRBJ1-4 TRBV2 15 CASSNSGGAAEKLFF
TRBJ1-2 TRBV11-2 11 CASSLVHGYTF
TRBJ1-3 TRBV6-5 15 CASSSLGAGGNTIYF
TRBJ2-2 TRBV9 14 CASSAGIWTGELFF
TRBJ1-5 TRBV19 13 CASSLDSNQPQHF
TRBJ2-3 TRBV4-1 15 CASSQVGVRTDTQYF
TRBJ2-1 TRBV2 13 CASSELLYNEQFF
TRBJ2-2 TRBV10-3 17 CAISTSGGPTNTGELFF
TRBJ1-4 TRBV5-1 13 CASSRDPGEKLFF
TRBJ2-3 TRBV9 15 CASSVGWGSTDTQYF
TRBJ1-6 TRBV19 21 CASSLMDRIRSFSSYNSPLHF
TRBJ2-3 TRBV9 15 CASSVASGSTDTQYF